The entry below describes one T cell receptor (beta chain). CDR3 length: 16 amino acids. CDR1 is GTSNPN and CDR2 is SVGIG in the germline V gene (reference sequence). V dropped 5 bases and J dropped 3; count of bases not matched to a gene: 16. The data are from a study of technical replicates of blood from a few donors. Data came from immunoSEQ multiplex PCR; TCRdb stores just in-frame clones and leaves some out. Of tens of thousands of clones in the sample, roughly 94% were seen once. Sequencing was carried out using T cells isolated from PBMCs. This receptor was obtained from a human donor in good health. This chain joins TRBV30 and TRBJ2-7; 7 positions agree with TRBD2. This chain's CDR3 is CAWGPSDSRGFYEQYF. The CDR3 DNA reads as TGTGCCTGGGGCCCGTCCGACTCGCGGGGGTTCTACGAGCAGTACTTC.